The 22 T cell receptor beta chains given below trace back to one sample, sequenced in a study of blood T cell repertoires in COVID-19. Clones were sequenced by immunoSEQ multiplex PCR, and TCRdb holds only the in-frame ones, with some missing. This sample carries 300,000 to 450,000 clones, 88% of them seen once, and the ten largest clones take more than 0.95%. Material: PBMCs or T cells enriched from blood (not recorded which). Receptor source: a woman aged 18 to 35 who had recovered from COVID-19.

The rearrangement uses TRBV28 and TRBJ1-6, with D uncertain. CDR1 is MDHEN, CDR2 SYDVKM, per germline. V was shortened by 8 bases and J by 5 bases, with 16 bases between the two germline ends. CDR3 length: 15 residues. The chain's CDR3 is CASAGFERDNSPLHF. Written as DNA, the CDR3 is TGTGCCAGCGCGGGGTTCGAAAGAGATAATTCACCCCTCCACTTT.

V is TRBV10-3 and J is TRBJ1-2, with a tentative D call TRBD1 (6 bases). The V end was cut by 0 bases, the J end by 4 bases, with 15 bases between. Germline-derived CDR1 and CDR2 are ENHRY and SYGVKD. This CDR3 region has 16 residues. CDR3 nucleotides: TGTGCCATCAGTGAGTCGTCTGGGGGCGCCGGCTATGGCTACACCTTC. Protein product: CAISESSGGAGYGYTF.

The chain recombines TRBV11-2 with TRBJ1-1; perhaps TRBD1 as D (6 bases). Germline-derived CDR1 and CDR2 are SGHAT and FQNNGV. This CDR3 comprises 15 residues. The ends were cut back, 0 bases at V and 4 bases at J, with 12 bases in the middle. The CDR3 DNA is TGTGCCAGCAGCTTAGAGGGCAGGGGAGCCACTGAAGCTTTCTTT. Translated, it gives CASSLEGRGATEAFF.

The V gene is TRBV7-9, the J gene TRBJ1-1; 8 bases align to TRBD1. V dropped 4 bases and J dropped 4; count of bases not matched to a gene: 5. CDR1 and CDR2 (germline): SEHNR, FQNEAQ (reference sequence). The CDR3 covers 14 residues. CDR3 nucleotides: TGTGCCAGCAGCTACTCGGACAGGGCCACTGAAGCTTTCTTT. Protein product: CASSYSDRATEAFF. The full variable domain, with the rest looked up from reference TRBV7-9 and TRBJ1-1, is DTGVSQNPRHKITKRGQNVTFRCDPISEHNRLYWYRQTLGQGPEFLTYFQNEAQLEKSRLLSDRFSAERPKGSFSTLEIQRTEQGDSAMYLCASSYSDRATEAFFGQGTRLTVV.

This clone was observed a few times. This sample also contains other DNA sequences that code for the same CDR3. This sequence joins TRBV9 and TRBJ1-3, with a possible D match to TRBD1 (6 bases). Germline V gene lookup returns CDR1 SGDLS and CDR2 YYNGEE. Trimming removed 2 bases at V and 0 bases at J, with 9 bases between. The CDR3 covers 15 residues. CDR3 bases: TGTGCCAGCAGCGTTCAGGGGAGCTCTGGAAACACCATATATTTT. This gives the protein CASSVQGSSGNTIYF. Using reference TRBV9 and TRBJ1-3 for the parts outside the CDR3, the full variable domain is DSGVTQTPKHLITATGQRVTLRCSPRSGDLSVYWYQQSLDQGLQFLIQYYNGEERAKGNILERFSAQQFPDLHSELNLSSLELGDSALYFCASSVQGSSGNTIYFGEGSWLTVV.

The chain uses TRBV11-2 and TRBJ2-5; 8 bases map to TRBD1. The length of the CDR3 is 16 residues. Germline V gene data show CDR1 as SGHAT and CDR2 as FQNNGV. The junction had 11 bases not matched to a gene; V was cut back by 5 bases and J by 3 bases. The CDR3 loop is CASSLFGTGREETQYF. CDR3 DNA sequence: TGTGCCAGCAGCCTTTTTGGGACAGGTCGAGAAGAGACCCAGTACTTC.

This rearrangement joins TRBV11-2 to TRBJ2-1; 10 positions agree with TRBD2. The germline V gene encodes CDR1 SGHAT and CDR2 FQNNGV. V lost 1 base, J lost 3 bases, and 6 bases stayed unmatched. The CDR3 sequence is 17 residues long. CDR3 bases: TGTGCCAGCAGCTTAGTACTAGCGGGGCCTCTCTACAATGAGCAGTTCTTC. Its protein is CASSLVLAGPLYNEQFF. The full variable domain, completed using reference TRBV11-2 and TRBJ2-1, is EAGVAQSPRYKIIEKRQSVAFWCNPISGHATLYWYQQILGQGPKLLIQFQNNGVVDDSQLPKDRFSAERLKGVDSTLKIQPAKLEDSAVYLCASSLVLAGPLYNEQFFGPGTRLTVL.

This clone was seen once. This chain connects TRBV4-3 to TRBJ2-7; TRBD2 agrees at 7 bases. V lost 0 bases and J lost 7; bases outside the gene matches: 6. CDR1 is LGHNA and CDR2 is YSLEER in the germline V gene. CDR3 size: 14 residues. The CDR3 here is CASSQDKGSGEQYF. Here the CDR3 DNA reads TGCGCCAGCAGCCAAGATAAGGGTAGCGGGGAGCAGTACTTC.

This sequence joins TRBV2 and TRBJ2-1; maybe TRBD1 (5 bases). The length of the CDR3 is 15 residues. Trimming pared 3 bases from V and 1 base from J, leaving 10 bases between. Germline CDR1 reads SNHLY; CDR2 reads FYNNEI. Written as DNA, the CDR3 is TGTGCCAGCAGTGACGGCAGGGCTTCCTACAATGAGCAGTTCTTC. Protein sequence: CASSDGRASYNEQFF.

CDR3 region: CASSLVQGNGFHEQYF. CDR3 nucleotide sequence: TGTGCCAGCAGCTTGGTGCAGGGGAATGGCTTTCACGAGCAGTACTTC. This chain connects TRBV5-5 to TRBJ2-7; a weak D match, TRBD1 (6 bases). The germline V and J ends were trimmed by 0 bases and 5 bases, with 18 bases remaining between them. The CDR3 contains 16 residues. Germline V lookup: CDR1 SGHKS, CDR2 YYEKEE (reference sequence).

The chain combines TRBV6-1 with TRBJ2-7; the D is unclear. The length of the CDR3 is 13 residues. Looked up from germline, CDR1 is MNHNS and CDR2 is SASEGT. Trimming stripped 2 bases from V and 1 base from J, with 6 bases between. The DNA of the CDR3 is TGTGCCAGCAGTGAACTTGTTTCCTACGAGCAGTACTTC. Protein product: CASSELVSYEQYF.

The chain is built from TRBV5-1 and TRBJ1-3; D call uncertain. The germline V gene encodes CDR1 SGHRS and CDR2 YFSETQ. There are 16 residues in the CDR3. Deletions cut 2 bases from V and 0 bases from J, with 12 bases between. CDR3 amino acids: CASSFARRYSGNTIYF. The CDR3, as DNA: TGCGCCAGCAGCTTTGCCAGGCGCTACTCTGGAAACACCATATATTTT.

The V gene is TRBV7-3, the J gene TRBJ2-1; 9 nucleotides match TRBD1. The CDR3 totals 15 residues. J was trimmed by 4 bases and V by 5 bases; bases with no gene match: 6. Per germline, CDR1 SGHTA and CDR2 FQGTGA. The CDR3 spells CASSQGGTGYNEQFF. The CDR3 nucleotides are TGTGCCAGCAGCCAGGGGGGGACAGGGTACAATGAGCAGTTCTTC.

The chain couples TRBV5-1 to TRBJ2-1; 10 nucleotides match TRBD2. This CDR3 has 16 amino acids. CDR1 is SGHRS and CDR2 is YFSETQ in the germline V gene. J lost 8 bases, V lost 4 bases, and 12 bases had no gene match. The CDR3 sequence: CASSPIAGGSLDEQFF. The CDR3 region has the DNA TGCGCCAGCAGCCCAATAGCGGGGGGAAGTTTAGATGAGCAGTTCTTC.

Concerning this clone itself: One junction end disagrees with the germline gene, perhaps due to a read error. CDR3: CASSFGNTDTQYF. In DNA, the CDR3 is TGTGCTAGCAGCTTCGGGAACACAGATACGCAGTATTTT. The chain couples TRBV7-7 to TRBJ2-3, with D possibly matching TRBD2 (5 bases). From germline, CDR1 is SSHAT and CDR2 FNYEAQ (reference sequence). The CDR3 runs 13 residues.

The V call is TRBV2, the J call TRBJ2-3; D not resolved. Germline V gene data show CDR1 as SNHLY and CDR2 as FYNNEI. Trimming took 7 bases from V and 2 from J, leaving 10 bases between them. The CDR3 totals 13 residues. CDR3 loop: CASNTYTTDTQYF. CDR3 nucleotides: TGTGCCAGCAATACGTACACCACAGATACGCAGTATTTT.

This clone was counted once. The genes are TRBV7-8 and TRBJ1-6; maybe TRBD1 (6 bases). This CDR3 is built from 15 residues. Looked up from germline, CDR1 is SGHVS and CDR2 is FQNEAQ. V was shortened by 5 bases and J by 7 bases, with 15 bases between the two germline ends. CDR3 bases: TGTGCCAGCAGCCCGCCAGGGGAGACCAATTCACCCCTCCACTTT. Translated, it gives CASSPPGETNSPLHF. Full variable domain (outside the CDR3, taken from reference TRBV7-8 and TRBJ1-6): GAGVSQSPRYKVAKRGQDVALRCDPISGHVSLFWYQQALGQGPEFLTYFQNEAQLDKSGLPSDRFFAERPEGSVSTLKIQRTQQEDSAVYLCASSPPGETNSPLHFGNGTRLTVT.

The chain combines TRBV3-1 (or the pseudogene TRBV3-2) with TRBJ1-5; 7 bases line up with TRBD1. The CDR3 is 13 amino acids. With V trimmed by 2 bases and J by 5 bases, 0 bases remained unmatched. Germline V lookup: CDR1 LGHDT, CDR2 YNNKEL (reference sequence). The CDR3 protein is CASSQQGDQPQHF. The CDR3 DNA follows: TGTGCCAGCAGCCAACAGGGGGATCAGCCCCAGCATTTT.

J is TRBJ1-1 and V is TRBV18; the match to TRBD1 covers 8 bases. CDR3 length equals 13 residues. Germline V gene data show CDR1 as KGHSH and CDR2 as LQKENI. The V segment lost 6 bases and the J segment 5 bases; nucleotides outside the gene matches: 5. The CDR3 bases are TGTGCCAGCTCCACACAGGGGGGTACTGAAGCTTTCTTT. Translation: CASSTQGGTEAFF.

This clone is a singleton in its sample. The same CDR3 is also encoded by other DNA sequences in this sample. V and J are TRBV19 and TRBJ1-5; possibly TRBD1 for D (5 bases). The CDR3 length is 15 residues. V was cut by 5 bases and J by 1 base, with 12 bases left in between. From germline, CDR1 is LNHDA and CDR2 SQIVND (reference sequence). The DNA for the CDR3 is TGTGCCAGTAGTCTTGGGGGGAGGAGCAATCAGCCCCAGCATTTT. It codes for CASSLGGRSNQPQHF.

The V call is TRBV6-6, the J call TRBJ2-7, with TRBD2 identical over 7 bases. Germline CDR1 and CDR2: MNHNY and SVGAGI (reference sequence). Trimming removed 7 bases from V and 1 base from J; junction bases left unmatched: 7. This CDR3 has 14 residues. The CDR3, as DNA: TGTGCCAGCACTCCCATGGGGGGGTCCTACGAGCAGTACTTC. As protein: CASTPMGGSYEQYF.

V is TRBV28 and J is TRBJ1-3, with D unresolved. The CDR3 has 16 residues. V was trimmed by 1 base and J by 0 bases, leaving 10 bases between them. Germline values: CDR1 MDHEN, CDR2 SYDVKM. CDR3 in amino acids: CASSLYQVRSGNTIYF. CDR3 bases: TGTGCCAGCAGTTTATACCAGGTCCGCTCTGGAAACACCATATATTTT.